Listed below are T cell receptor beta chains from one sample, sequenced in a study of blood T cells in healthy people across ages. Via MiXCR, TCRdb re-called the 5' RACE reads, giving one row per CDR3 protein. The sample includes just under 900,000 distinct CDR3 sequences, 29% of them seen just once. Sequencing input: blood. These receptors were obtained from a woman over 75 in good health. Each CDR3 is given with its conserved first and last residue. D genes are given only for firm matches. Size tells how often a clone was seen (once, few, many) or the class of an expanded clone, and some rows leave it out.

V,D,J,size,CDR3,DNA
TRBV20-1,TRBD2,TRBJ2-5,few,CSAMGTTLYQETQYF,TGCAGTGCTATGGGGACTACTCTATACCAAGAGACCCAGTACTTC
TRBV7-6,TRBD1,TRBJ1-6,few,CAGSLAGQGLNSPLHF,TGTGCCGGCAGCTTAGCAGGACAGGGGCTTAATTCACCCCTCCACTTT
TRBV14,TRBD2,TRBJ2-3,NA,CASSQPGLADHTQYF,TGTGCCAGCAGCCAGCCGGGACTAGCCGATCATACGCAGTATTTT
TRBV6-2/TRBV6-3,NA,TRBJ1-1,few,CASSNPGRNTEAFF,TGTGCCAGCAGTAACCCGGGACGGAACACTGAAGCTTTCTTT
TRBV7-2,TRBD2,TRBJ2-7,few,CASSLAWGGEQYF,TGTGCCAGCAGCTTAGCGTGGGGGGGCGAGCAGTACTTC
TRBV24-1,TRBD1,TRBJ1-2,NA,CATSDGTAGYTF,TGTGCCACCAGTGATGGGACAGCCGGCTACACCTTC
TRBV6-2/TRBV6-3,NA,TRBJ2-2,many,CASSYTRFTGELFF,TGTGCCAGCAGTTATACAAGATTCACCGGGGAGCTGTTTTTT
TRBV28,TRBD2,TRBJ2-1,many,CATGLAGVPEQFF,TGTGCCACCGGACTAGCGGGGGTTCCTGAGCAGTTCTTC
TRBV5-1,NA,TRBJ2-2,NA,CASSLQVIANTGELFF,TGCGCCAGCAGCTTACAGGTGATCGCGAACACCGGGGAGCTGTTTTTT
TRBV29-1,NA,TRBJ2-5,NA,CSVENSETQYF,TGCAGCGTTGAAAATTCGGAGACCCAGTACTTC
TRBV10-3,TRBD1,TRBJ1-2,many,CAISLTGEAGYTF,TGTGCCATCAGCTTGACAGGGGAGGCTGGCTACACCTTC
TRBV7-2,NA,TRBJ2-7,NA,CASSPRRERVYEQYF,TGTGCCAGCAGCCCCCGCAGGGAGAGGGTATACGAGCAGTACTTC
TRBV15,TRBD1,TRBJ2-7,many,CATSKKGAGEQYF,TGTGCCACCAGCAAGAAGGGGGCAGGGGAGCAGTACTTC
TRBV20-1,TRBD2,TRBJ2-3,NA,CSARDASGGMGDTQYF,TGCAGTGCTAGAGATGCTAGCGGGGGGATGGGAGATACGCAGTATTTT
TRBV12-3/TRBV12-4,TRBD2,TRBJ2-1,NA,CASSLERGRNNEQFF,TGTGCCAGCAGTTTAGAGCGGGGTCGGAACAATGAGCAGTTCTTC
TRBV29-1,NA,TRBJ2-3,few,CSHPGSNTQYF,TGCAGCCATCCGGGGAGTAATACGCAGTATTTT
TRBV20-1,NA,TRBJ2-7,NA,CSARDRLEYEQYF,TGCAGTGCTAGAGATCGCCTCGAGTACGAGCAGTACTTC
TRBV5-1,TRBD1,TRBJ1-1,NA,CASSGDSFFTEAFF,TGCGCCAGCAGCGGGGACAGTTTCTTCACTGAAGCTTTCTTT
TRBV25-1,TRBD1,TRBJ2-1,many,CASSEGGTGGLPFF,TGTGCCAGCAGTGAAGGCGGGACAGGGGGTTTGCCGTTCTTC
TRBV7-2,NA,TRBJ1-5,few,CASSKAGTRASPYSNQPQHF,TGTGCCAGCAGCAAAGCCGGGACAAGAGCCTCCCCCTATAGCAATCAGCCCCAGCATTTT
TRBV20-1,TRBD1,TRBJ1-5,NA,CSATPWGTGGDQPQHF,TGCAGTGCTACTCCCTGGGGGACAGGGGGCGACCAGCCCCAGCATTTT
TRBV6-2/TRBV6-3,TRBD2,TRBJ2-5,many,CASSYRGLAGEETQYF,TGTGCCAGCAGTTACCGAGGGCTAGCGGGGGAGGAGACCCAGTACTTC
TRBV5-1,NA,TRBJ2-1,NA,CASSAKDPNYKYSYNEQFF,TGCGCCAGCAGCGCTAAGGACCCGAACTATAAATACTCCTACAATGAGCAGTTCTTC
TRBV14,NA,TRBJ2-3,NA,CANSRDLVTDTQYF,TGTGCCAACAGCCGAGATCTTGTCACAGATACGCAGTATTTT
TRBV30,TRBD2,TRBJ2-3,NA,CAWSSILAGVADTQYF,TGTGCCTGGAGTTCCATACTAGCGGGGGTCGCAGATACGCAGTATTTT
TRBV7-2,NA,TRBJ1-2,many,CASSLALEGYTF,TGTGCCAGCAGCCTGGCCCTTGAGGGCTACACCTTC
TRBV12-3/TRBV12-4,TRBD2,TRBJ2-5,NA,CASGTSGSETQYF,TGTGCCAGCGGTACTAGCGGGAGTGAGACCCAGTACTTC
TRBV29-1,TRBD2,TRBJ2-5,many,CSVGGTSGDQETQYF,TGCAGCGTTGGGGGGACTAGCGGGGACCAAGAGACCCAGTACTTC
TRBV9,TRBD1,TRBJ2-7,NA,CASSVGGTGVNEQYF,TGTGCCAGCAGCGTAGGGGGGACAGGGGTAAATGAGCAGTACTTC
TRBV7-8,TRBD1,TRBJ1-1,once,CASSRGTGVNTEAFF,TGTGCCAGCAGCCGGGGAACAGGGGTGAACACTGAAGCTTTCTTT
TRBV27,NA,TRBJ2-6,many,CASSLYQGSGANVLTF,TGTGCCAGCAGTTTATATCAGGGTTCTGGGGCCAACGTCCTGACTTTC
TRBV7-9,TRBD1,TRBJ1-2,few,CASSLADRGAYGYTF,TGTGCCAGCAGCTTAGCAGACAGGGGGGCCTATGGCTACACCTTC
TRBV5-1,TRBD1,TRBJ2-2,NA,CASSLALGQGVTGELFF,TGCGCCAGCAGCTTGGCCCTTGGACAGGGAGTCACCGGGGAGCTGTTTTTT
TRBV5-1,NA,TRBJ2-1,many,CASSLMDGGNEQFF,TGCGCCAGCAGCCTGATGGACGGGGGCAATGAGCAGTTCTTC
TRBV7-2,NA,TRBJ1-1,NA,CASSRRGGQVTEAFF,TGTGCCAGCAGCAGGCGGGGGGGGCAGGTCACTGAAGCTTTCTTT
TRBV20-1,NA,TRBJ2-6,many,CSARDPSGANVLTF,TGCAGTGCTAGAGACCCGTCTGGGGCCAACGTCCTGACTTTC
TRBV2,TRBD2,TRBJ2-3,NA,CARQHSGGLADTQYF,TGTGCCAGACAACATAGCGGGGGACTGGCAGATACGCAGTATTTT
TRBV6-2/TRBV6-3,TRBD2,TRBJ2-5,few,CASRLARTETQYF,TGTGCCAGCAGACTAGCGAGGACGGAGACCCAGTACTTC
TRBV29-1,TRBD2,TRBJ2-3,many,CSVEGSGGTDTQYF,TGCAGCGTTGAGGGTAGCGGGGGGACAGATACGCAGTATTTT